This T cell receptor (beta chain) was captured in a study of somatic mutations in cytotoxic T cells in rheumatoid arthritis. At the level of the study: Patient blood, which was peripheral blood collected as 30 ml EDTA, was drawn right after diagnosis and before any treatment started.

Profiling relied on immunoSEQ multiplex PCR, and the TCRdb table lists in-frame clones only, not all of them. The profile covers 15,000 or so clones, with 77% appearing a single time and 12% taken by the ten largest. Study-level points and caveats: Per patient, the largest CD8+ clone was found to exceed 20% of CD8+ cells in 8 of 65 cases. In rheumatoid arthritis patients, unlike healthy controls, CD8+ clonality rose with age.

On this clone: Antigen specificity is unknown.

Germline CDR1 SGHDN, CDR2 FVKESK. This CDR3 contains 15 residues. V was shortened by 4 bases and J by 7 bases, with 17 bases between the two germline ends. Material: CD8+ T cells sorted from blood. The clonotype was recovered from an adult with rheumatoid arthritis. V is TRBV14 and J is TRBJ2-1; D remains unclear. This CDR3 reads CASSPWATPRNEQFF. CDR3 DNA sequence: TGTGCCAGCAGCCCTTGGGCGACTCCTAGGAATGAGCAGTTCTTC. The complete variable domain, with remaining parts taken from reference TRBV14 and TRBJ2-1, reads EAGVTQFPSHSVIEKGQTVTLRCDPISGHDNLYWYRRVMGKEIKFLLHFVKESKQDESGMPNNRFLAERTGGTYSTLKVQPAELEDSGVYFCASSPWATPRNEQFFGPGTRLTVL.